One and the same sample provided the 22 T cell receptor beta chains below, sequenced in a study of a mutant IDH1 vaccine in newly diagnosed glioma. Indicated time point: week 23, last vaccination. Vaccine doses each comprised 300 ug of mutant IDH1 20-mer peptide, with topical imiquimod. Assay: immunoSEQ multiplex PCR; the TCRdb copy retains only in-frame clones and omits some. The sample yields tens of thousands of clones, around 80% seen once. Their cognate antigens are unknown. The sample was PBMCs, taken from a glioma patient whose treatment included an IDH1 peptide vaccine. The receptors shown here come from a middle-aged woman with glioma. Some clones in this sample may be carry-over from other donors' samples.

This clone was seen only once. The V and J genes are TRBV7-9 and TRBJ2-3; a possible D gene is TRBD2 (7 bases). The V gene lost 3 bases and the J gene lost 2 bases, with 18 bases spanning the gap. The CDR3 totals 17 residues. Germline V gene data show CDR1 as SEHNR and CDR2 as FQNEAQ (reference sequence). Here the CDR3 DNA reads TGTGCCAGCAGCTTCCCAGCCGTGGGGGGGCCCACAGATACGCAGTATTTT. Its protein product is CASSFPAVGGPTDTQYF. Based on the CDR3 plus reference TRBV7-9 and TRBJ2-3, the full variable domain is DTGVSQNPRHKITKRGQNVTFRCDPISEHNRLYWYRQTLGQGPEFLTYFQNEAQLEKSRLLSDRFSAERPKGSFSTLEIQRTEQGDSAMYLCASSFPAVGGPTDTQYFGPGTRLTVL.

V and J are TRBV7-3 and TRBJ1-1; D uncertain. V lost 3 bases and J lost 1, with 9 bases in between. This CDR3 comprises 14 residues. In germline, CDR1 is SGHTA, CDR2 FQGTGA. In DNA form, the CDR3 reads TGTGCCAGCAGCTTGGAGGCGGCGAACACTGAAGCTTTCTTT. This codes for CASSLEAANTEAFF.

This sequence joins TRBV7-2 and TRBJ1-1; D gene uncertain. The germline V gene has CDR1 SGHTA and CDR2 FQGNSA. V was clipped by 5 bases and J by 7 bases, with 14 bases between them. The CDR3 covers 13 residues. CDR3 region: CASSPSTGIEAFF. CDR3 DNA sequence: TGTGCCAGCAGCCCGAGTACCGGGATTGAAGCTTTCTTT.

This clone was picked up one time. This chain uses TRBV5-1 with TRBJ2-1; TRBD1 agrees at 8 bases. From germline, CDR1 is SGHRS and CDR2 YFSETQ. This CDR3 spans 16 amino acids. The V segment lost 0 bases and the J segment 5 bases; nucleotides outside the gene matches: 7. The CDR3 spells CASSLDPRGRDNEQFF. The CDR3 DNA reads as TGCGCCAGCAGCTTGGACCCCAGGGGGCGCGACAATGAGCAGTTCTTC.

There are a few counts of this clone. This sequence joins TRBV6-5 and TRBJ1-2; D gene unclear. The V end lost 8 bases, the J end lost 1 base, and 8 bases lay between the germline ends. Per germline, CDR1 MNHEY and CDR2 SVGAGI. The CDR3 sequence is 12 residues long. The CDR3 sequence is CASVGRNYGYTF. In nucleotides, the CDR3 is TGTGCCAGCGTCGGCCGTAACTATGGCTACACCTTC.

The chain has TRBV14 and TRBJ1-2; the D gene is possibly TRBD1 (6 bases). V was cut by 2 bases and J by 4 bases, with 20 bases left in between. Germline V lookup: CDR1 SGHDN, CDR2 FVKESK. This CDR3 is built from 17 residues. The CDR3 region is CASSQHGRGRGVYGYTF. The CDR3 DNA is TGTGCCAGCAGCCAACACGGTCGGGGGCGCGGGGTCTATGGCTACACCTTC. Supplemented by reference TRBV14 and TRBJ1-2, the full variable domain reads EAGVTQFPSHSVIEKGQTVTLRCDPISGHDNLYWYRRVMGKEIKFLLHFVKESKQDESGMPNNRFLAERTGGTYSTLKVQPAELEDSGVYFCASSQHGRGRGVYGYTFGSGTRLTVV.

The chain employs TRBV6-5 and TRBJ1-5; D remains unclear. There are 12 residues in the CDR3. Trimming shortened V by 5 bases and J by 5 bases, and 7 bases separated the two germline ends. Germline lookup yields CDR1 MNHEY and CDR2 SVGAGI. CDR3 DNA: TGTGCCAGCAGTGGCCCCGATCAGCCCCAGCATTTT. Protein product: CASSGPDQPQHF.

The chain combines TRBV5-4 with TRBJ2-5; D is possibly TRBD2 (7 bases). The V and J ends lost 4 bases and 7 bases respectively, with 20 bases between them. The germline gives CDR1 SGHNT, CDR2 YYREEE (reference sequence). CDR3 size: 15 residues. CDR3 amino acids: CASSNLSGGAGTQYF. DNA of the CDR3: TGTGCCAGCAGCAACCTGTCGGGGGGCGCGGGGACCCAGTACTTC.

The genes are TRBV6-6 and TRBJ1-2; 7 bases are a match to TRBD1. Per the germline V gene, CDR1 is MNHNY and CDR2 is SVGAGI (reference sequence). The CDR3 is 12 amino acids. J gave up 8 bases and V 5 bases, and 5 bases lay outside the gene matches. The CDR3 bases are TGTGCCAGCAGTCAGGGGGACAACGGCTACACCTTC. Protein product: CASSQGDNGYTF.

The chain joins TRBV13 to TRBJ2-7; 8 bases are a match to TRBD1. CDR3 size: 16 residues. CDR1 is PRHDT and CDR2 is FYEKMQ in the germline V gene (reference sequence). V lost 5 bases and J lost 3; bases outside the gene matches: 12. CDR3 bases: TGTGCCAGCAGCCCGACTAGGGCAGGGGGCGGCTACGAGCAGTACTTC. This translates into CASSPTRAGGGYEQYF.

This chain links TRBV10-2 with TRBJ2-1, with 7 positions matching TRBD1. Germline V gives CDR1 WSHSY, CDR2 SAAADI. There are 14 residues in the CDR3. V was clipped by 4 bases and J by 6 bases; unmatched bases: 6. CDR3 coding DNA: TGCGCCAGCAGTGGACAGGGTGGTATCAATGAGCAGTTCTTC. This translates into CASSGQGGINEQFF.

This sequence joins TRBV5-6 and TRBJ2-6, with D unclear. The CDR3 is 14 amino acids. CDR1 SGHDT and CDR2 YYEEEE come from the germline V gene. Trimming pared 1 base from V and 4 bases from J, leaving 6 bases between. DNA for the CDR3: TGTGCCAGCAGCTTGTCCTCCGGGGCCAACGTCCTGACTTTC. It translates to CASSLSSGANVLTF.

CDR3 in amino acids: CASSLVGDRGYEQYF. For the CDR3, the DNA is TGCGCCAGCAGCTTGGTAGGGGACAGGGGCTACGAGCAGTACTTC. The V call is TRBV5-1, the J call TRBJ2-7; 10 bases map to TRBD1. The CDR3 runs 15 residues. With V trimmed by 0 bases and J by 3 bases, 3 bases remained unmatched. CDR1 SGHRS and CDR2 YFSETQ come from the germline V gene.

The chain employs TRBV29-1 and TRBJ1-2, with D perhaps matching TRBD1 (5 bases). CDR1 is SQVTM and CDR2 is ANQGSEA in the germline V gene. This CDR3 contains 14 residues. V lost 6 bases and J 8 bases, leaving 22 bases between the germline ends. The CDR3 sequence: CSVQYTGLLEGYTF. CDR3 DNA: TGCAGCGTCCAGTATACAGGCCTCCTAGAGGGCTACACCTTC.

Notes on this clone: Mismatch with germline at one junction end may stem from a read error. The rearrangement links TRBV30 to TRBJ2-1; tentative D call: TRBD1 (6 bases). CDR1 is GTSNPN, CDR2 SVGIG, per germline (reference sequence). The CDR3 covers 13 residues. The CDR3 loop is CAWSRTAYTEQFF. CDR3 DNA sequence: TGTGCCTGGAGTCGGACAGCCTACACTGAGCAGTTCTTC. Based on the CDR3 plus reference TRBV30 and TRBJ2-1, the full variable domain is SQTIHQWPATLVQPVGSPLSLECTVEGTSNPNLYWYRQAAGRGLQLLFYSVGIGQISSEVPQNLSASRPQDRQFILSSKKLLLSDSGFYLCAWSRTAYTEQFFGPGTRLTVL.

The chain recombines TRBV29-1 with TRBJ2-7, with TRBD1 matching 11 bases. In germline, CDR1 is SQVTM, CDR2 ANQGSEA. With V trimmed by 5 bases and J by 6 bases, 3 bases remained unmatched. The CDR3 covers 12 residues. CDR3 loop: CSVPDRGPEQYF. DNA for the CDR3: TGCAGCGTTCCGGACAGGGGGCCCGAGCAGTACTTC.

V is TRBV4-3 and J is TRBJ1-2, with a weak D call TRBD1 (6 bases). Trimming removed 4 bases from V and 4 bases from J, with 16 bases in between. The germline CDR1 and CDR2 sequences are LGHNA and YSLEER. There are 15 residues in the CDR3. CDR3 region: CASSLARGGSYGYTF. The CDR3 DNA reads TGCGCCAGCAGCCTCGCAAGGGGGGGGAGCTATGGCTACACCTTC.

The chain is built from TRBV13 and TRBJ2-7; 8 positions agree with TRBD1. There are 15 residues in the CDR3. Germline V gene lookup returns CDR1 PRHDT and CDR2 FYEKMQ (reference sequence). Trimming removed 3 bases from V and 0 bases from J; junction bases left unmatched: 4. DNA of the CDR3: TGTGCCAGCAGCTTTCCCGGGACAGGCTCCTACGAGCAGTACTTC. Residues: CASSFPGTGSYEQYF.

The gene calls are TRBV7-9 and TRBJ2-1, with D perhaps TRBD1 or TRBD2 (5 bases each). With 7 bases removed from V and 6 bases from J, the gap between germline ends came to 16 bases. Germline assignment: CDR1 SEHNR and CDR2 FQNEAQ (reference sequence). The CDR3 runs 14 residues. For the CDR3, the DNA is TGTGCCAGCACCCCCGGGACGCCCGGCAATGAGCAGTTCTTC. It encodes CASTPGTPGNEQFF.

This rearrangement joins TRBV7-8 to TRBJ1-1; a weak D match, TRBD1 (5 bases). Trimming cost V 1 base and J 0 bases, with 9 bases left between them. The CDR3 is 15 amino acids. CDR1 is SGHVS, CDR2 FQNEAQ, per germline. DNA for the CDR3: TGTGCCAGCAGCTTAGTGAGACAGATGAACACTGAAGCTTTCTTT. Protein: CASSLVRQMNTEAFF.

This clone was counted between two and nine times. The chain has TRBV9 and TRBJ2-3; 9 nucleotides agree with TRBD1. CDR1 and CDR2 (germline): SGDLS, YYNGEE. V shed 0 bases and J 0 bases; nucleotides not matched to a gene: 2. This CDR3 has 16 amino acids. In nucleotides, the CDR3 is TGTGCCAGCAGCGTAGGGGGGACAGGGAGCACAGATACGCAGTATTTT. It translates to CASSVGGTGSTDTQYF.

This chain's CDR3 is CASSLGDSGAAYEQYF. In nucleotides, the CDR3 is TGCGCCAGCAGCTTGGGCGATAGCGGGGCCGCCTACGAGCAGTACTTC. This chain joins TRBV5-1 and TRBJ2-7; 8 bases map to TRBD2. The trim removed 0 bases at V and 2 bases at J, leaving 7 bases unmatched. CDR1 is SGHRS, CDR2 YFSETQ, per germline. This CDR3 is built from 16 residues.